This paragraph covers one TCR beta chain sequence. Its antigen is still unknown. The data are from a study of shared clonotypes between healthy human individuals. General study findings and limits: Four donors had around 5.2% of their naive CD4 clonotypes in common. What limited the represented genetic and exposure-history diversity was the small number of donors.

Repertoires were generated with immunoSEQ multiplex PCR, while TCRdb's copy carries only in-frame clones and drops some. The table records roughly 2.2 million clones, over 85% of them present only once. The germline V gene has CDR1 KGHSH and CDR2 LQKENI. Trimming pared 6 bases from V and 0 bases from J, leaving 8 bases between. The CDR3 totals 13 residues. The sample was naive CD4+ T cells from PBMCs. Subset here: CD45RA+ positively selected. The genes are TRBV18 and TRBJ1-1; D unclear. The receptor was derived from a man between 18 and 35 years old in good health. Some clones in this sample may be carry-over from other donors' samples. CDR3 sequence reads: CASSRDVNTEAFF. DNA for the CDR3: TGTGCCAGCTCCCGAGACGTGAACACTGAAGCTTTCTTT.